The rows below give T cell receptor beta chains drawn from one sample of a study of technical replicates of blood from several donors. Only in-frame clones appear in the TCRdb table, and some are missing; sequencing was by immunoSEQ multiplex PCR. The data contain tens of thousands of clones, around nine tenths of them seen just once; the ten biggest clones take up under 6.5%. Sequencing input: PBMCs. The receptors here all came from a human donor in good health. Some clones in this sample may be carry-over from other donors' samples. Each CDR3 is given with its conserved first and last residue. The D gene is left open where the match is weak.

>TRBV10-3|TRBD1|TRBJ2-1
TGTGCCATCAGGGACAGGGCGCCGGACCGGGGGCAGTTCTTC
CAIRDRAPDRGQFF
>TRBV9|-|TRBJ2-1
TGTGCCAGCAGCGTAGAGGAGGGGCGGGTCTACAATGAGCAGTTCTTC
CASSVEEGRVYNEQFF
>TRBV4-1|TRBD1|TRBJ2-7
TGCGCCAGCAGCCAAGAACTACCGGGACAGGCTCTCTACGAGCAGTACTTC
CASSQELPGQALYEQYF
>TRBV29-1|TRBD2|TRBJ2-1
TGCAGCGTTGAACCTTCCGGGAGGGAAGGCAATGAGCAGTTCTTC
CSVEPSGREGNEQFF
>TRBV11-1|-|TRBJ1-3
TGTGCCAGCAGCTTGCTCGGACTCAGCTCTGGAAACACCATATATTTT
CASSLLGLSSGNTIYF
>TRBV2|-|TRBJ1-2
TGTGCCAGCAGTGAAGTGGGGGGAAGGGATGGCTACACCTTC
CASSEVGGRDGYTF
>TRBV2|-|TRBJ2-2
TGTGCCAGCAGTGTGCGCCAGGCCAACACCGGGGAGCTGTTTTTT
CASSVRQANTGELFF
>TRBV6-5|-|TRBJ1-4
TGTGCCAGCAGCCCTAGGCGGGGGGCCAGTGAAAAACTGTTTTTT
CASSPRRGASEKLFF
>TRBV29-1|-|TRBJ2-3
TGCAGCGTTGCGGTAGATACGCAGTATTTT
CSVAVDTQYF
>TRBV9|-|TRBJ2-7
TGTGCCAGCAGCGTAGAAGGCGGGCACACCTACGAGCAGTACTTC
CASSVEGGHTYEQYF
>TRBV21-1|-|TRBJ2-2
TGTGCCAGCAGCAAAATATCCGGGACACAGAGATTCACCGGGGAGCTGTTTTTT
CASSKISGTQRFTGELFF
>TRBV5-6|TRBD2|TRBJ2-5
TGTGCCAGCAGCCGAACATACACTAGCGGGGGAATGGAGACCCAGTACTTC
CASSRTYTSGGMETQYF
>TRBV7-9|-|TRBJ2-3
TGTGCCAGCAGCTTAGTTGGGTGGAGTACAGATACGCAGTATTTT
CASSLVGWSTDTQYF
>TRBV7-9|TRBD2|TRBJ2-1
TGTGCCAGCAGCTTAGGGCTAGCGGGGCTCAATGAGCAGTTCTTC
CASSLGLAGLNEQFF
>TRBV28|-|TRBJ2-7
TGTGCCAGCAGCGGGATTAGGGGACAACGACCGGATAAATACTTC
CASSGIRGQRPDKYF
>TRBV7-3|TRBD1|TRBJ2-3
TGTGCCAGCAGCTCCTACCAAGACAGGGCGCAGTATTTT
CASSSYQDRAQYF
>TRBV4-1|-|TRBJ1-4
TGCGCCAGCAGCCAAGGTAGTCGGAGTGAGGAAAAACTGTTTTTT
CASSQGSRSEEKLFF
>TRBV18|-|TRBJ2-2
TGTGCCAGCTCACAAACGGAAACAGCGAACACCGGGGAGCTGTTTTTT
CASSQTETANTGELFF
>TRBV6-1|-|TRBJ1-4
TGTGCCAGCAGTACTCCGGGGAGGGGCCAAGAAAAACTGTTTTTT
CASSTPGRGQEKLFF
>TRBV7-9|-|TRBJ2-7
TGTGCCAGCAGCCCACCATCGGGTTACGAGCAGTACTTC
CASSPPSGYEQYF
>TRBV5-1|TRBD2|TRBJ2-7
TGCGCCAGCAGTTGGACTAGCGGGAGCTCCTACGAGCAGTACTTC
CASSWTSGSSYEQYF
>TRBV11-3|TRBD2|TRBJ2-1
TGTGCCAGCAGCATTAGCGGGAGGGCCGTGGGTGAGCAGTTCTTC
CASSISGRAVGEQFF
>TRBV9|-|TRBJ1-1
TGTGCCAGCAGCGTAGTAGCGGGGACTGAAGCTTTCTTT
CASSVVAGTEAFF